This T cell receptor (beta chain) was recorded in a study of shared clonotypes between healthy human individuals. Study-level background: Per-donor plates numbered three CD4 naive, three CD4 memory, two CD8 naive and one CD8 memory.

This CDR3 region has 12 residues. The germline V gene has CDR1 MDHEN and CDR2 SYDVKM. The V end lost 8 bases, the J end lost 7 bases, and 12 bases lay between the germline ends. With regard to this clone: Its antigen is still unknown.

CD4+ cell separation produced CD45RA+ naive and CD45RA-negative memory subsets. Only in-frame clones appear in the TCRdb table, and some are missing; sequencing was by immunoSEQ multiplex PCR. The sample contains around 1.1 million clones, roughly 80% of which appear only once. Findings and limits, study-wide: Larger estimated richness was generally seen in naive subsets than in memory subsets.

The chain employs TRBV28 and TRBJ1-5; a weak D match, TRBD1 (5 bases). Sequencing was performed on memory CD4+ T cells from PBMCs. Stated subset: CD45RA-negative fraction. The TCR was taken from a man aged 18 to 30 in good health. Some clones in this sample may be carry-over from other donors' samples. The CDR3 DNA sequence: TGTGCCAGCCGCGAGGGGATCCAGCCCCAGCATTTT. Protein: CASREGIQPQHF.